The TCR beta chain described here comes from a study of blood T cell repertoires in COVID-19. Study context: From the United States, Italy and Spain came samples of acute and convalescent COVID-19. T cells, B-cell-depleted T cells, or PBMCs provided the cDNA or gDNA that served as material.

Data came from immunoSEQ multiplex PCR; TCRdb stores just in-frame clones and leaves some out. The sample records 150,000 to 200,000 clones, approximately 88% being singletons. Germline CDR1 is GTSNPN and CDR2 is SVGIG (reference sequence). V was pared by 0 bases and J by 4 bases, with 10 bases between. This CDR3 spans 14 amino acids. The sequence came from a man between 65 and 85 years old who had been exposed to COVID-19. J is TRBJ2-1 and V is TRBV30; D is possibly TRBD1 (5 bases). The sequenced material came from PBMCs or T cells enriched from blood (not recorded which). CDR3 DNA sequence: TGTGCCTGGAGTGTAGGGGTAGGGTACAATGAGCAGTTCTTC. It encodes CAWSVGVGYNEQFF.